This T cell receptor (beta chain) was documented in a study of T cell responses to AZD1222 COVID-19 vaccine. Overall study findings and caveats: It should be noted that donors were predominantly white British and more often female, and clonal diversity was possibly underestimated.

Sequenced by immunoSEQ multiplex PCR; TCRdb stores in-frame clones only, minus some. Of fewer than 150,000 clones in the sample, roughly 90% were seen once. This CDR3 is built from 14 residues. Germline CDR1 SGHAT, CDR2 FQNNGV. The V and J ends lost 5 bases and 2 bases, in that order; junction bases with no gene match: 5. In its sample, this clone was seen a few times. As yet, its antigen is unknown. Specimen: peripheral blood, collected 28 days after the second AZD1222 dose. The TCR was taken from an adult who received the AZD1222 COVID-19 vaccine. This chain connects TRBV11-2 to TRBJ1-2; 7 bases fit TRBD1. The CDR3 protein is CASSALRGNYGYTF. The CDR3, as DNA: TGTGCCAGCAGCGCCCTCAGGGGGAACTATGGCTACACCTTC.